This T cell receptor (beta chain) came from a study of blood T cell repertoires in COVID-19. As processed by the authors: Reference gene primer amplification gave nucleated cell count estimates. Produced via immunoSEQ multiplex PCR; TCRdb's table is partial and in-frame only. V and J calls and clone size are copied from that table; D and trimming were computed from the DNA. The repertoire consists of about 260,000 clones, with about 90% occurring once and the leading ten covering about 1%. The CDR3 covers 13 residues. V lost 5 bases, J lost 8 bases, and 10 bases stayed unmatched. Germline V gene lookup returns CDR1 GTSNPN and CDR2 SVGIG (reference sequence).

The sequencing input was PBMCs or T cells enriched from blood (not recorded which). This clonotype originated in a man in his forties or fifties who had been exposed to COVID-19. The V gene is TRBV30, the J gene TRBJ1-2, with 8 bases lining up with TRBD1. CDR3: CAWGQGQAIGYTF. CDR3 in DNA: TGTGCCTGGGGACAGGGACAAGCCATCGGCTACACCTTC.